This TCR beta chain was obtained from a study of vaccination and CD4 T cells after COVID-19. In the case of this clonotype: Its antigen is unknown.

As for treatment: approximately nine-day PBMC culture with coronavirus spike peptide pools or control peptides (ViraFEST assay). First, ViraFEST expanded antigen-specific T cells with peptide pools, and next it sequenced the TCRs. Every well contained 1.5 million to 2.5 million PBMCs, which were grown with 9.5 to 10 IU/ml IL-2 and 10 ug/ml peptide pools. CD4+ T cells were isolated by negative selection after about ten days of culture. With 5 bases removed from V and 8 bases from J, the gap between germline ends came to 6 bases. Germline V lookup: CDR1 SEHNR, CDR2 FQNEAQ (reference sequence). This CDR3 comprises 10 residues. Cultured CD4+ T cell DNA was sequenced using the Oncomine TCR Beta short-read assay. In TCRdb, the PCR reads were re-called with MiXCR into one record per CDR3 protein. The table shows thousands of distinct CDR3 sequences, with 58% occurring only once.

V is TRBV7-9 and J is TRBJ1-2, with no clear D. Sequenced material: CD4+ T cells from blood, cultured in vitro. The TCR originated in a human donor who had recovered from COVID-19. CDR3 sequence (DNA): TGTGCCAGCAGCCTTATCGGCTACACCTTC. Its translation is CASSLIGYTF.